This T cell receptor beta chain appears in the sequencing data of a study of cytomegalovirus exposure and HLA in healthy donors. In this sample, this clone turned up once. What it binds is unknown. The PCR made use of 60 Vbeta and 13 Jbeta primers. Using immunoSEQ multiplex PCR, the repertoire was profiled, and TCRdb retains in-frame clones only, with some absent. The repertoire holds about 78,000 clones, with approximately 70% as singletons. CDR3 length: 16 amino acids. After removal of 7 bases from V and 2 bases from J, the junction contained 12 bases not matched to a gene. Germline assignment: CDR1 GTSNPN and CDR2 SVGIG (reference sequence). Healthy individuals who donated bone marrow served as the donors. Overall study results and limits: Within the data, a cluster of highly shared sequence variants was likely a sequencing artifact. Immune exposure was documented only through CMV serostatus.

The rearrangement uses TRBV30 and TRBJ1-2; TRBD1 agrees at 11 bases. This TCR was recovered from a woman aged 40-49 years in good health and CMV-seropositive. The source material was PBMCs. The DNA of the CDR3 is TGTGCCTCCACCCTCTCCAGGACAGGGGGCAACTATGGCTACACCTTC. Translation: CASTLSRTGGNYGYTF.